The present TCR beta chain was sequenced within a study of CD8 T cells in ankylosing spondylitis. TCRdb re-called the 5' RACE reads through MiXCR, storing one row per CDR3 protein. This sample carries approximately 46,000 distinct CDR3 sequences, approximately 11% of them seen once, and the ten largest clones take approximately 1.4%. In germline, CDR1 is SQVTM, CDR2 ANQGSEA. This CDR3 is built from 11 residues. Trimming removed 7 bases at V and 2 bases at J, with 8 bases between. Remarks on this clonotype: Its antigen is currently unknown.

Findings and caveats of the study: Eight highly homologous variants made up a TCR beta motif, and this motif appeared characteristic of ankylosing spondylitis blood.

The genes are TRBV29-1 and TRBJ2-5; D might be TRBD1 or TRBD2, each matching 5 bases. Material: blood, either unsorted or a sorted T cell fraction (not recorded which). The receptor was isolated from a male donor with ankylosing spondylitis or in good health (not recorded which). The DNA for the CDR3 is TGCAGCGGAGGGGAACAAGAGACCCAGTACTTC. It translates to CSGGEQETQYF.